A selection of T cell receptor beta chains follows, all from one sample in a study of control samples from healthy donors and cancer patients. Profiling relied on immunoSEQ multiplex PCR, and the TCRdb table lists in-frame clones only, not all of them. The sample consists of just under 150,000 clones, approximately 91% of them appearing once. The sequencing input was blood. The receptors shown here come from a man aged 25-45 years in good health. Each CDR3 is given with its conserved first and last residue. D genes are given only for firm matches. Clone size is stated in some rows and not others, as once, few, many or a class when expanded.

clone_size,d_call,v_call,cdr3_length,j_call,cdr3_nt,cdr3_aa
.,.,TRBV19,13,TRBJ2-2,TGTGCCAGTAGTATAGTTTGGACCGGGGAGCTGTTTTTT,CASSIVWTGELFF
.,.,TRBV10-1,16,TRBJ2-7,TGCGCCAGCAGTGAGTCGACGGGGGGCCTCTCCTACGAGCAGTACTTC,CASSESTGGLSYEQYF
.,.,TRBV10-1,13,TRBJ1-1,TGCGCCAGCAAAGAACACATGAACACTGAAGCTTTCTTT,CASKEHMNTEAFF
.,.,TRBV27,14,TRBJ1-5,TGTGCCAGCAGTTTTGGCAGTAGCAATCAGCCCCAGCATTTT,CASSFGSSNQPQHF
few,TRBD1,TRBV6-5,15,TRBJ1-5,TGTGCCAGCCTTAGGGGGGGACAGGGGAATCAGCCCCAGCATTTT,CASLRGGQGNQPQHF
.,.,TRBV11-1,15,TRBJ1-5,TGTGCCAGCAGCTTAGGCCGGGGTTTCAATCAGCCCCAGCATTTT,CASSLGRGFNQPQHF
.,TRBD1,TRBV27,14,TRBJ1-1,TGTGCCAGCAGTCTTTACAGGGGGCTCTCTGAAGCTTTCTTT,CASSLYRGLSEAFF
.,TRBD1,TRBV13,15,TRBJ1-1,TGTGCCAGCAGCTCAGGGACAGGGATGAACACTGAAGCTTTCTTT,CASSSGTGMNTEAFF
.,.,TRBV6-1,14,TRBJ1-5,TGTGCCAGCAGTGAAGGGGACCGCGGGCAGCCCCAGCATTTT,CASSEGDRGQPQHF
.,.,TRBV29-1,13,TRBJ2-3,TGCAGCGTTGCCCCCACGGGGCATGATACGCAGTATTTT,CSVAPTGHDTQYF
.,.,TRBV5-1,12,TRBJ1-3,TGCGCCAGCCCGAGCTCTGGAAACACCATATATTTT,CASPSSGNTIYF
.,.,TRBV12-5,13,TRBJ1-2,TGTGCTAGTGGTCTATCAGGGTGGGATGGCTACACCTTC,CASGLSGWDGYTF
few,.,TRBV7-8,13,TRBJ2-7,TGTGCCAGCAGCTTAGTAGATTCCTACGAGCAGTACTTC,CASSLVDSYEQYF
.,.,TRBV29-1,11,TRBJ2-7,TGCAGCGTTGAAGATTCTTACGAGCAGTACTTC,CSVEDSYEQYF
.,.,TRBV10-3,14,TRBJ1-1,TGTGCCATCAGTGACGGGCAGTGGGACACTGAAGCTTTCTTT,CAISDGQWDTEAFF